The clone carrying this T cell receptor beta chain is medium-sized (0.01 to 0.1%) within its sample. No antigen is known for it. Germline trimming cut 7 bases from V and 4 bases from J; bases unmatched to any gene: 4. Germline CDR1 is SQVTM and CDR2 is ANQGSEA. The CDR3 is made up of 12 amino acids. These data are taken from a study of OX40 agonist ivuxolimab in advanced cancers. Study-level information: The study treated patients with ivuxolimab, an agonistic anti-OX40 (CD134) antibody.

With baseline, cycle 4 day 1, and cycle 7 day 1 as timepoints, blood was sampled. Only in-frame clones appear in the TCRdb table, and some are missing; sequencing was by immunoSEQ multiplex PCR. The sample lists 40,000 to 45,000 clones, around 80% occurring once. Study-wide results and caveats: CD4+ and CD8+ T cells in blood underwent clonal expansion by week 6 at 0.1 to 3.0 mg/kg. A proportion of nonresponders additionally exhibited low normalized T-cell clonal expansion.

This chain uses TRBV29-1 with TRBJ1-1; TRBD1 aligns across 9 bases. The sequence was collected from an adult with an advanced solid tumor such as melanoma, head and neck, liver or kidney cancer. Specimen: CD4+ or CD8+ T cells sorted from blood, collected in a trial of the OX40 agonist ivuxolimab. CDR3 region: CSGLTGGTEAFF. As DNA, the CDR3 is TGCAGCGGGCTGACAGGGGGCACTGAAGCTTTCTTT.